This T cell receptor beta chain was captured by sequencing in a study of shared clonotypes between healthy human individuals. CD45RO-negative, CCR7-positively selected cells formed the naive CD8 fraction, excluding terminally differentiated effector memory CD45RA+ cells. The study enrolled healthy HIV-negative adults without recent acute infections or vaccinations as donors. There were only Caucasian adults among the donors, and all lived in Nashville, Tennessee. Trimming at V came to 1 base and at J to 0 bases, leaving 3 bases not matched to a gene. The CDR3 is 16 residues long. CDR1 MDHEN and CDR2 SYDVKM come from the germline V gene. Sequencing was at deep level. Produced via immunoSEQ multiplex PCR; TCRdb's table is partial and in-frame only. In the table there are some 2,100,000 clones, under 95% of which are singletons.

Sequenced material: naive CD8+ T cells from PBMCs. This clonotype was sampled from a man between 18 and 29 years old in good health. Some clones in this sample may be carry-over from other donors' samples. The V and J genes are TRBV28 and TRBJ2-1; 7 positions match TRBD1. CDR3 nucleotide sequence: TGTGCCAGCAGTTTATTGAAGGGGGCCTCCTACAATGAGCAGTTCTTC. Translation: CASSLLKGASYNEQFF.